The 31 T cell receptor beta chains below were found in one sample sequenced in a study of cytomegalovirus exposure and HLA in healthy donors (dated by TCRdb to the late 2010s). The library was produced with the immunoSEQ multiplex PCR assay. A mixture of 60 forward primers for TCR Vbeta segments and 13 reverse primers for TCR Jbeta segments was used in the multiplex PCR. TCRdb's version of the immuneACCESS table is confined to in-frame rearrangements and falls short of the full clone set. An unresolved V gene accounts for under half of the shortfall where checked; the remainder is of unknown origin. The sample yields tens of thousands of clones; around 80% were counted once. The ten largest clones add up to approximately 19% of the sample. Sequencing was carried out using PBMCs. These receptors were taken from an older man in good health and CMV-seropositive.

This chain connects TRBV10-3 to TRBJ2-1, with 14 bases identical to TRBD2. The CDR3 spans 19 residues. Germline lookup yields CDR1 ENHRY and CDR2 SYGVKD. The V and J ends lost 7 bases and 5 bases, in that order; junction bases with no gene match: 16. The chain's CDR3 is CAINTQRGGLAGGNNEQFF. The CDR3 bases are TGTGCCATCAACACCCAGAGGGGTGGACTAGCGGGAGGAAACAATGAGCAGTTCTTC.

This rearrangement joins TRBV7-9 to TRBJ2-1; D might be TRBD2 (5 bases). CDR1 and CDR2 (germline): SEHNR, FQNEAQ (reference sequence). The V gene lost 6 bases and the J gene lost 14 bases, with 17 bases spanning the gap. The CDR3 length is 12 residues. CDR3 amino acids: CASRDLHPGEFF. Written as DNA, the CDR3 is TGTGCCAGCAGAGATCTTCATCCCGGGGAGTTCTTC.

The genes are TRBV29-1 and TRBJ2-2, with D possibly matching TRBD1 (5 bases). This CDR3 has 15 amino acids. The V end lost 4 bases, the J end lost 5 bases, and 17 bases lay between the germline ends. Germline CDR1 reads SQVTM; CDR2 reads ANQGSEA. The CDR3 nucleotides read TGCAGCGTTGGCGGACACGTTTCCGCAACCGGGGAGCTGTTTTTT. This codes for CSVGGHVSATGELFF.

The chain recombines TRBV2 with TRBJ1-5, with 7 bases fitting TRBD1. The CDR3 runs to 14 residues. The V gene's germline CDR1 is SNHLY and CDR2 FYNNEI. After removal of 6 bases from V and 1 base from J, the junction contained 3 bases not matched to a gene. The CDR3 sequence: CASRDRASNQPQHF. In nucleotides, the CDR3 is TGTGCCAGCAGAGACAGGGCGAGCAATCAGCCCCAGCATTTT.

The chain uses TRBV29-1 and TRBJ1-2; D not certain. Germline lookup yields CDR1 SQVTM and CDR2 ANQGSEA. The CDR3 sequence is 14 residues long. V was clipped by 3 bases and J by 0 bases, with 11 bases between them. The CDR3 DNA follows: TGCAGCGTTGAGGAGAGTTTGCCTAACTATGGCTACACCTTC. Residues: CSVEESLPNYGYTF.

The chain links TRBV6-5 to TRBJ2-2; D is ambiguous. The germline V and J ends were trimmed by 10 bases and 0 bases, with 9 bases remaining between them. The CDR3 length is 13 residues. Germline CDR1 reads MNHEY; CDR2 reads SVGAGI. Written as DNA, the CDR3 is TGTGCCACCCAGTCGCCGAACACCGGGGAGCTGTTTTTT. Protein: CATQSPNTGELFF.

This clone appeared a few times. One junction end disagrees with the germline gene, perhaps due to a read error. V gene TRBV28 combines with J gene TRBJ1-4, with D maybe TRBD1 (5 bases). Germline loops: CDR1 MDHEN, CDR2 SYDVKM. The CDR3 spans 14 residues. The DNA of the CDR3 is TGTGCCAGCAGTGGGACTAGGCCTAACGAAAAACTGTTTTTT. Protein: CASSGTRPNEKLFF.

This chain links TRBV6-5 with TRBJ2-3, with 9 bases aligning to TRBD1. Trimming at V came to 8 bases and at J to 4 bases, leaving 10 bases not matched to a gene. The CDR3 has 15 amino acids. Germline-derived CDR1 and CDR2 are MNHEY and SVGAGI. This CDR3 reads CASLEGQGKADTQYF. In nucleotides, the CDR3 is TGTGCCAGCCTAGAAGGACAGGGGAAAGCAGATACGCAGTATTTT.

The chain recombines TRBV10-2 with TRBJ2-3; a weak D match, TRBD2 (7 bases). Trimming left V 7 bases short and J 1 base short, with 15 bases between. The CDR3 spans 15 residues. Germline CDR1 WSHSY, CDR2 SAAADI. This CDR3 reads CASNLGGLGTDTQYF. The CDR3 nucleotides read TGCGCCAGCAACCTGGGGGGGCTAGGCACAGATACGCAGTATTTT.

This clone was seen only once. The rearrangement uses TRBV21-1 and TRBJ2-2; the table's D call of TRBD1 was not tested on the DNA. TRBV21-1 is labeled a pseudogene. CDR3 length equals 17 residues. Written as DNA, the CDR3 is TGTGCCAGCAGCAAAGCTGACAGGGGCGGGAACACCGGGGAGCTGTTTTTT. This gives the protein CASSKADRGGNTGELFF.

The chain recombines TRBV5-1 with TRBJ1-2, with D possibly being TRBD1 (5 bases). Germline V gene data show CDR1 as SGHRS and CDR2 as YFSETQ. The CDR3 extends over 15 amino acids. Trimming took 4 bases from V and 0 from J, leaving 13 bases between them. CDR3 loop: CASSLDRGSNYGYTF. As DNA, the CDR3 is TGCGCCAGCAGCCTAGACAGAGGATCTAACTATGGCTACACCTTC.

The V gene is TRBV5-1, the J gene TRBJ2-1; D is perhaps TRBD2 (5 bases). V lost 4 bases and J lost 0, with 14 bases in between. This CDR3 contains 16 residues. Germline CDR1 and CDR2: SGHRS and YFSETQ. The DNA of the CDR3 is TGCGCCAGCAGCCCCTTAGAGCGGAACTCCTACAATGAGCAGTTCTTC. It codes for CASSPLERNSYNEQFF. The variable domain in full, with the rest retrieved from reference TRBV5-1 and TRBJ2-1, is KAGVTQTPRYLIKTRGQQVTLSCSPISGHRSVSWYQQTPGQGLQFLFEYFSETQRNKGNFPGRFSGRQFSNSRSEMNVSTLELGDSALYLCASSPLERNSYNEQFFGPGTRLTVL.

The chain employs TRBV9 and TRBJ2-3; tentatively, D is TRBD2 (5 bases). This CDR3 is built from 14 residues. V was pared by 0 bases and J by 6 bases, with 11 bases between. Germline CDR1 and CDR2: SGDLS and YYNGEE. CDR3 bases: TGTGCCAGCAGCGTAGATCTAGCTTCGGATACGCAGTATTTT. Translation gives CASSVDLASDTQYF.

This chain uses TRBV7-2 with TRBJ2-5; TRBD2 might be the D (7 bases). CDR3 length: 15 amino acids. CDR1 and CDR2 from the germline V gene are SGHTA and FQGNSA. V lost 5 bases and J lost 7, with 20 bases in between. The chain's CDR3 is CASSPGGGLSGTQYF. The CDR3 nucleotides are TGTGCCAGCAGCCCGGGCGGGGGCCTGTCTGGGACCCAGTACTTC.

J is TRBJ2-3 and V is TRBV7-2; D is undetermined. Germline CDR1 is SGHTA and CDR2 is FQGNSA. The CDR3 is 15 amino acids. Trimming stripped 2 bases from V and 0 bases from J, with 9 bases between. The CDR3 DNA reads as TGTGCCAGCAGCTTAAAGCGATCTAGCACAGATACGCAGTATTTT. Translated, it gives CASSLKRSSTDTQYF.

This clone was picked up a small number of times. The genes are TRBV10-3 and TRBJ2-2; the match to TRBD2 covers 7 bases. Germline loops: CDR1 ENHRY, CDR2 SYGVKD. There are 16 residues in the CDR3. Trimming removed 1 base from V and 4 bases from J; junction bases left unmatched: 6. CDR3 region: CAISEFVASGTGELFF. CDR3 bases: TGTGCCATCAGTGAGTTCGTGGCTAGCGGCACCGGGGAGCTGTTTTTT.

In DNA, the CDR3 is TGTGCCAGCACACCCGGGTGGGCCTACGAGCAGTACTTC. Amino acids: CASTPGWAYEQYF. The rearrangement uses TRBV2 and TRBJ2-7; D gene ambiguous. V was cut by 7 bases and J by 2 bases, with 12 bases left in between. The CDR3 totals 13 residues. Germline CDR1 is SNHLY and CDR2 is FYNNEI. The full variable domain, rest sourced from reference TRBV2 and TRBJ2-7, is EPEVTQTPSHQVTQMGQEVILRCVPISNHLYFYWYRQILGQKVEFLVSFYNNEISEKSEIFDDQFSVERPDGSNFTLKIRSTKLEDSAMYFCASTPGWAYEQYFGPGTRLTVT.

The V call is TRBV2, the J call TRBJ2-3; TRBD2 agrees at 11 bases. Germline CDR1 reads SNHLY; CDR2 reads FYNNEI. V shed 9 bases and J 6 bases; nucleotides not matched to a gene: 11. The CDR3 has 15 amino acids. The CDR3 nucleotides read TGTGCCAGTGTTCGACTAGCGGGGCCTCCCGATACGCAGTATTTT. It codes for CASVRLAGPPDTQYF.

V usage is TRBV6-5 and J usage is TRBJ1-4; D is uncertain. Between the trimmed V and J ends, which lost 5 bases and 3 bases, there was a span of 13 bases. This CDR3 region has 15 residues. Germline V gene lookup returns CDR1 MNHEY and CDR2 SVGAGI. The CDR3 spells CASSPGRVANEKLFF. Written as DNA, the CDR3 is TGTGCCAGCAGTCCGGGAAGGGTTGCTAATGAAAAACTGTTTTTT.

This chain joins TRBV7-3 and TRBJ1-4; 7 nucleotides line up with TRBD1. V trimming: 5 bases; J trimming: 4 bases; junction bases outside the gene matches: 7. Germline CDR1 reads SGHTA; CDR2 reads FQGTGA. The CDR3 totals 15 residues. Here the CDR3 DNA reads TGTGCCAGCAGCCCACGACAGGGACGTAATGAAAAACTGTTTTTT. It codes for CASSPRQGRNEKLFF.

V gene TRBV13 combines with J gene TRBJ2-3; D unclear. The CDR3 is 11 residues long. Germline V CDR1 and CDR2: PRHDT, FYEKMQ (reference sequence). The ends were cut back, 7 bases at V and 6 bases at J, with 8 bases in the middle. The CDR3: CASNGSDTQYF. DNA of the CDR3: TGTGCCAGCAACGGGTCTGATACGCAGTATTTT.

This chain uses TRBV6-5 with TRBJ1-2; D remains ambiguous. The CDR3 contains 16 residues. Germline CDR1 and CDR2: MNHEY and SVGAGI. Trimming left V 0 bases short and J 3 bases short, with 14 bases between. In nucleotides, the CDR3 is TGTGCCAGCAGTTACTCGGGCGTTGCAGGCCACTATGGCTACACCTTC. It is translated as CASSYSGVAGHYGYTF.

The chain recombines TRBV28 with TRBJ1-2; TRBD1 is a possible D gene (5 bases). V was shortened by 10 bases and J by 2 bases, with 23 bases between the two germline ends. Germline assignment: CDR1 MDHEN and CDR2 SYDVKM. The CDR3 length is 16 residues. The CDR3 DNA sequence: TGTGCCACCCCCCGGGGAGGGGCTACGGGGAACTATGGCTACACCTTC. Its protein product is CATPRGGATGNYGYTF.

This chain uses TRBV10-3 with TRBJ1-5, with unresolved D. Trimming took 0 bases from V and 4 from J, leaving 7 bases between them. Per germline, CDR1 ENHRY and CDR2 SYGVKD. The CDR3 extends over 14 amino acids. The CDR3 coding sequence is TGTGCCATCAGTGAGTCAGACAAGAATCAGCCCCAGCATTTT. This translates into CAISESDKNQPQHF.

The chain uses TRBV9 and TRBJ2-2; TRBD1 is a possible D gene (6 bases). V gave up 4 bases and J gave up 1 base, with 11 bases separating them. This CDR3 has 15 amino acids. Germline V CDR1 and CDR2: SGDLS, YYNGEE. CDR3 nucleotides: TGTGCCAGCAGCTCCCGACAGGAGAACACCGGGGAGCTGTTTTTT. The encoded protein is CASSSRQENTGELFF.

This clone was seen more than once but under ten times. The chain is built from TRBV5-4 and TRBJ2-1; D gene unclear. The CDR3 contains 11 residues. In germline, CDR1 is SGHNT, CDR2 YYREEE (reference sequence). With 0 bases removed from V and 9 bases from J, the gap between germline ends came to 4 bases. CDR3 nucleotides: TGTGCCAGCAGCTTGGGAGGTGAGCAGTTCTTC. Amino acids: CASSLGGEQFF.

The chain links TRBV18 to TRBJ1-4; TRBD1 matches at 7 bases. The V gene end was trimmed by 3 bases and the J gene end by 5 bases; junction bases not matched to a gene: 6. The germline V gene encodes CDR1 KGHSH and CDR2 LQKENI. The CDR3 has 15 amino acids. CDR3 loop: CASSPEQGSNEKLFF. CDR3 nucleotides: TGTGCCAGCTCACCCGAACAGGGGTCAAATGAAAAACTGTTTTTT.

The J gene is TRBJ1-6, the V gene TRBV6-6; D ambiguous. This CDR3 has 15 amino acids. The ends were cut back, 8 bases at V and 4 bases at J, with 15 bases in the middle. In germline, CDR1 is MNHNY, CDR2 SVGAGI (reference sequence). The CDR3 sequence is CASLGSEPYNSPLHF. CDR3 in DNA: TGTGCCAGCCTCGGAAGCGAACCATATAATTCACCCCTCCACTTT.

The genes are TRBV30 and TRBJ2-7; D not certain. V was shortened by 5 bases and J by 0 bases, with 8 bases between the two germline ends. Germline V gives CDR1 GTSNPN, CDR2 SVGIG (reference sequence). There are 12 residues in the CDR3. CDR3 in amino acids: CAWGKSSYEQYF. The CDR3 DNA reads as TGTGCCTGGGGCAAAAGCTCCTACGAGCAGTACTTC.

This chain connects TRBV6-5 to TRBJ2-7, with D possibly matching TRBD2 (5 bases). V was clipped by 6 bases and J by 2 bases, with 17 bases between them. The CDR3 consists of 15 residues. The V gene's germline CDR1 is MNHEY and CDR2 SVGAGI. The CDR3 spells CASSYGGSVTYEQYF. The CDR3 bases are TGTGCCAGCAGCTACGGAGGCAGCGTGACCTACGAGCAGTACTTC.

CDR3 DNA: TGTGCCAGCAGCGTTGTAGGTCTAGGAACGCAGTATTTT. It codes for CASSVVGLGTQYF. The rearrangement joins TRBV11-2 to TRBJ2-3; no reliable D call. The CDR3 is made up of 13 amino acids. Germline V gene sequence: CDR1 SGHAT, CDR2 FQNNGV. V was clipped by 5 bases and J by 9 bases, with 15 bases between them.